This record concerns one T cell receptor beta chain sequence. Antigen: not known. The record originates from a study of T cell responses to AZD1222 COVID-19 vaccine. Using immunoSEQ multiplex PCR, the repertoire was profiled, and TCRdb retains in-frame clones only, with some absent. The sample consists of fewer than 130,000 clones, roughly 90% of them appearing once. Notes on the study in general: Seropositive AZD1222 recipients at baseline numbered only six or seven. Two AZD1222 administrations were followed by greater Spike-specific TCR breadth and depth. Nearly half of spike-specific TCRs reportedly target unmutated variant regions. The sample set comprised mostly white British donors with more females, and clonal diversity was possibly underestimated.

Sequencing was performed on peripheral blood, taken on day 0 of AZD1222 vaccination. The receptor was isolated from an adult in good health.

CDR3 bases: TGCGCCAGCAGCCGGTTACAGGGAGACAATCAGCCCCAGCATTTT. It is translated as CASSRLQGDNQPQHF. V and J are TRBV4-1 and TRBJ1-5, with D maybe TRBD1 (6 bases). The CDR3 is made up of 15 amino acids. The V gene's germline CDR1 is MGHRA and CDR2 YSYEKL. V lost 4 bases to trimming and J lost 3 bases, with 13 bases between them.